Following are 27 T cell receptor beta chains from one sample sequenced in a study of blood T cell repertoires in COVID-19. Clones were read by immunoSEQ multiplex PCR, and TCRdb kept only the in-frame ones, dropping some. The table lists tens of thousands of clones, about four fifths of them singletons. The sequenced sample was peripheral blood. The origin of the receptors is a woman of 80 years or more with acute or convalescent COVID-19.

V gene TRBV5-8 combines with J gene TRBJ2-5, with TRBD2 matching over 11 bases. The J segment lost 5 bases and the V segment lost 1 base, leaving 10 bases of the junction unmatched. CDR1 and CDR2 (germline): SGHTS, YDEGEE. The CDR3 is made up of 17 amino acids. CDR3 loop: CASSLRLAGFWGETQYF. The DNA of the CDR3 is TGTGCCAGCAGCTTGCGACTAGCGGGATTTTGGGGTGAGACCCAGTACTTC. Supplemented by reference TRBV5-8 and TRBJ2-5, the full variable domain reads EAGVTQSPTHLIKTRGQQATLRCSPISGHTSVYWYQQALGLGLQFLLWYDEGEERNRGNFPPRFSGRQFPNYSSELNVNALELEDSALYLCASSLRLAGFWGETQYFGPGTRLLVL.

The rearrangement uses TRBV6-7 and TRBJ1-3; 10 bases match TRBD1. TRBV6-7 is recorded as an ORF, its role being uncertain. The CDR3 runs to 20 residues. V dropped 2 bases and J dropped 0; count of bases not matched to a gene: 13. The CDR3 spells CASSYPGDRGRTFSGNTIYF. The CDR3 nucleotides are TGTGCCAGCAGTTACCCCGGGGACAGGGGCCGTACATTCTCTGGAAACACCATATATTTT.

DNA of the CDR3: TGTGCCAGCTCACCTCGTTCCTGGACAGGTGAGGGGAATGAGCAGTTCTTC. Its translation is CASSPRSWTGEGNEQFF. The genes are TRBV18 and TRBJ2-1; 7 bases are shared with TRBD1. Trimming cost V 3 bases and J 7 bases; bases outside gene matches: 15. CDR1 is KGHSH and CDR2 is LQKENI in the germline V gene. The CDR3 covers 17 residues.

The rearrangement joins TRBV15 to TRBJ1-1, with 8 bases fitting TRBD1. V was clipped by 0 bases and J by 11 bases; unmatched bases: 5. The CDR3 consists of 13 residues. Germline CDR1 and CDR2: LNHNV and YYDKDF (reference sequence). The CDR3 DNA sequence: TGTGCCACCAGCAGAGATCAGGGGGCAGGGGCTTTCTTT. It encodes CATSRDQGAGAFF.

The rearrangement uses TRBV7-2 and TRBJ2-1; 7 nucleotides line up with TRBD2. This CDR3 is built from 15 residues. V lost 5 bases, J lost 3 bases, and 7 bases stayed unmatched. Germline CDR1 and CDR2: SGHTA and FQGNSA. CDR3 residues: CASSASGNYYNEQFF. CDR3 DNA sequence: TGTGCCAGCAGCGCGAGCGGGAACTACTACAATGAGCAGTTCTTC.

A single count supports this clone. The chain carries TRBV19 and TRBJ2-1, with TRBD1 matching over 9 bases. CDR1 and CDR2 (germline): LNHDA, SQIVND (reference sequence). The CDR3 sequence is 16 residues long. V gave up 1 base and J gave up 6 bases; unmatched junction bases: 7. In nucleotides, the CDR3 is TGTGCCAGTAGTATAGTAGGGACAGGGCCTGGCAATGAGCAGTTCTTC. Residues: CASSIVGTGPGNEQFF.

The V gene is TRBV3-1 (or the pseudogene TRBV3-2), the J gene TRBJ1-3; maybe TRBD1 (5 bases). The CDR3 contains 15 residues. V was cut by 1 base and J by 1 base, with 8 bases left in between. Germline lookup yields CDR1 LGHDT and CDR2 YNNKEL (reference sequence). CDR3 nucleotide sequence: TGTGCCAGCAGCCAAGCGGGGGTTTCTGGAAACACCATATATTTT. This gives the protein CASSQAGVSGNTIYF.

This clone occurred once. This rearrangement joins TRBV5-1 to TRBJ2-7; tentatively, D is TRBD2 (6 bases). Trimming cost V 5 bases and J 2 bases, with 11 bases left between them. Germline V lookup: CDR1 SGHRS, CDR2 YFSETQ. The CDR3 consists of 13 residues. The DNA for the CDR3 is TGCGCCAGCAGTAGCGGAGCTGCCTACGAGCAGTACTTC. Translated, it gives CASSSGAAYEQYF.

The chain carries TRBV3-1 (or the pseudogene TRBV3-2) and TRBJ1-1, with D tentatively TRBD1 (6 bases). V was cut by 4 bases and J by 6 bases, with 18 bases left in between. Germline V gene sequence: CDR1 LGHDT, CDR2 YNNKEL (reference sequence). The CDR3 contains 15 residues. The CDR3, as DNA: TGTGCCAGCAGCCTCGGGGGCGGGGGGATACCTGAAGCTTTCTTT. It codes for CASSLGGGGIPEAFF.

The chain employs TRBV7-2 and TRBJ2-7, with 7 bases lining up with TRBD1. With V trimmed by 1 base and J by 1 base, 4 bases remained unmatched. The CDR3 has 15 amino acids. Per the germline V gene, CDR1 is SGHTA and CDR2 is FQGNSA. CDR3 bases: TGTGCCAGCAGCTTAGGGCAGGGGGTTTCCTACGAGCAGTACTTC. Translating gives CASSLGQGVSYEQYF.

The chain couples TRBV5-1 to TRBJ2-5; D perhaps matches TRBD2 (6 bases). V was clipped by 0 bases and J by 5 bases, with 14 bases between them. CDR1 and CDR2 from the germline V gene are SGHRS and YFSETQ. The CDR3 sequence is 15 residues long. The CDR3 here is CASSLGSGREETQYF. DNA for the CDR3: TGCGCCAGCAGCTTGGGGTCAGGCCGGGAGGAGACCCAGTACTTC.

The CDR3 reads CASSVMIGSVNTEAFF. CDR3 DNA: TGTGCCAGCAGTGTAATGATCGGGTCGGTGAACACTGAAGCTTTCTTT. This chain links TRBV6-1 with TRBJ1-1; no definite D call. Germline CDR1 is MNHNS and CDR2 is SASEGT. The CDR3 sequence is 16 residues long. Trimming left V 4 bases short and J 0 bases short, with 15 bases between.

The chain couples TRBV28 to TRBJ1-1; possibly TRBD1 for D (6 bases). Germline V gene sequence: CDR1 MDHEN, CDR2 SYDVKM. Trimming took off 5 bases at V and 3 bases at J, with 13 bases between the two ends. The CDR3 sequence is 14 residues long. The CDR3 is CASSKKDSYTEAFF. CDR3 bases: TGTGCCAGCAGTAAAAAGGACAGCTACACTGAAGCTTTCTTT.

This chain uses TRBV19 with TRBJ1-5; the D is unclear. This CDR3 region has 13 residues. CDR1 is LNHDA, CDR2 SQIVND, per germline (reference sequence). With 7 bases removed from V and 6 bases from J, the gap between germline ends came to 13 bases. CDR3 amino acids: CASITIPGQPQHF. The CDR3 coding sequence is TGTGCCAGTATCACTATACCCGGTCAGCCCCAGCATTTT. The entire variable domain, with the rest obtained from reference TRBV19 and TRBJ1-5, is as follows: DGGITQSPKYLFRKEGQNVTLSCEQNLNHDAMYWYRQDPGQGLRLIYYSQIVNDFQKGDIAEGYSVSREKKESFPLTVTSAQKNPTAFYLCASITIPGQPQHFGDGTRLSIL.

The CDR3 coding sequence is TGTGCCAGCAGCATAGGGCCTAGCGGCACCGGGGAGCTGTTTTTT. This translates into CASSIGPSGTGELFF. This rearrangement joins TRBV9 to TRBJ2-2; TRBD2 matches at 7 bases. The V gene end was trimmed by 4 bases and the J gene end by 4 bases; junction bases not matched to a gene: 7. Looked up from germline, CDR1 is SGDLS and CDR2 is YYNGEE. This CDR3 contains 15 residues. Complete variable domain (other parts from reference TRBV9 and TRBJ2-2): DSGVTQTPKHLITATGQRVTLRCSPRSGDLSVYWYQQSLDQGLQFLIQYYNGEERAKGNILERFSAQQFPDLHSELNLSSLELGDSALYFCASSIGPSGTGELFFGEGSRLTVL.

This chain connects TRBV7-9 to TRBJ1-3, with D possibly being TRBD1 (5 bases). CDR3 size: 16 residues. Germline lookup yields CDR1 SEHNR and CDR2 FQNEAQ (reference sequence). V was pared by 4 bases and J by 3 bases, with 16 bases between. CDR3: CASSYSGGWVGNTIYF. Here the CDR3 DNA reads TGTGCCAGCAGCTATTCTGGGGGGTGGGTTGGAAACACCATATATTTT.

The CDR3 DNA sequence: TGTGCCAGCAGTAGGACTAGCGGGAGATGGGTCCAAGAGACCCAGTACTTC. Its translation is CASSRTSGRWVQETQYF. V usage is TRBV28 and J usage is TRBJ2-5; 13 bases agree with TRBD2. The CDR3 consists of 17 residues. From germline, CDR1 is MDHEN and CDR2 SYDVKM. The V and J ends lost 5 bases and 1 base, in that order; junction bases with no gene match: 7.

The sample holds a few counts of this clone. The chain is built from TRBV6-5 and TRBJ2-2; 7 bases match TRBD1. Germline trimming cut 10 bases from V and 7 bases from J; bases unmatched to any gene: 9. The CDR3 covers 13 residues. CDR1 and CDR2 from the germline V gene are MNHEY and SVGAGI. In nucleotides, the CDR3 is TGTGCCACCGACAGGGCCCTACTCGGGGAGCTGTTTTTT. It yields the protein CATDRALLGELFF.

This sequence joins TRBV4-1 and TRBJ2-5; possible D gene TRBD2, 6 bases. CDR3 length: 15 residues. Deletions cut 3 bases from V and 4 bases from J, with 15 bases between. Germline V gene data show CDR1 as MGHRA and CDR2 as YSYEKL. CDR3 coding DNA: TGCGCCAGCAGCCAGGGGACGGGGGTGTTAGAGACCCAGTACTTC. Protein: CASSQGTGVLETQYF.

The chain links TRBV9 to TRBJ1-1; weak D call: TRBD1 (5 bases). The germline V gene has CDR1 SGDLS and CDR2 YYNGEE. Trimming cost V 5 bases and J 0 bases, with 11 bases left between them. This CDR3 spans 14 amino acids. The CDR3 DNA reads as TGTGCCAGCAGTACAGGCGACATGAACACTGAAGCTTTCTTT. Its protein is CASSTGDMNTEAFF.

The chain recombines TRBV10-2 with TRBJ1-4, with D possibly being TRBD1 (6 bases). Trimming shortened V by 6 bases and J by 2 bases, and 10 bases separated the two germline ends. This CDR3 contains 14 residues. Germline V lookup: CDR1 WSHSY, CDR2 SAAADI. The DNA for the CDR3 is TGCGCCAGCAGAGGGCAGGGGACTAATGAAAAACTGTTTTTT. Translated, it gives CASRGQGTNEKLFF.

V is TRBV6-6 and J is TRBJ2-2, with 14 bases aligning to TRBD2. This CDR3 region has 16 residues. Germline V gives CDR1 MNHNY, CDR2 SVGAGI (reference sequence). V was clipped by 5 bases and J by 8 bases; unmatched bases: 7. The CDR3, as DNA: TGTGCCAGCAGTAGGACTAGCGGGGGGACCGGTGGGGAGCTGTTTTTT. Amino acid sequence: CASSRTSGGTGGELFF.

The chain couples TRBV6-1 to TRBJ2-3; TRBD2 matches 10 bases. This CDR3 is built from 14 residues. The trim removed 2 bases at V and 6 bases at J, leaving 2 bases unmatched. Germline lookup yields CDR1 MNHNS and CDR2 SASEGT. The CDR3 protein is CASSESSGRDTQYF. The CDR3 DNA reads as TGTGCCAGCAGTGAAAGTAGCGGGAGGGATACGCAGTATTTT.

The chain couples TRBV4-2 to TRBJ2-5; 9 bases match TRBD2. V trimming: 4 bases; J trimming: 4 bases; junction bases outside the gene matches: 10. The CDR3 spans 16 residues. Germline V lookup: CDR1 LGHNA, CDR2 YNFKEQ. This CDR3 reads CASSREGGGGRETQYF. DNA of the CDR3: TGTGCCAGCAGCCGAGAAGGCGGGGGGGGGAGAGAGACCCAGTACTTC.

The chain joins TRBV6-5 to TRBJ2-7, with 7 bases matching TRBD2. The CDR3 sequence is 12 residues long. Germline lookup yields CDR1 MNHEY and CDR2 SVGAGI. V lost 5 bases, J lost 6 bases, and 4 bases stayed unmatched. The CDR3 bases are TGTGCCAGCAGTACGGGGGGTGGCGAGCAGTACTTC. This gives the protein CASSTGGGEQYF.

V is TRBV3-1 (or the pseudogene TRBV3-2) and J is TRBJ2-3; perhaps TRBD2 as D (8 bases). The CDR3 has 18 residues. The ends were cut back, 4 bases at V and 4 bases at J, with 24 bases in the middle. Germline V lookup: CDR1 LGHDT, CDR2 YNNKEL (reference sequence). The chain's CDR3 is CASSLRQGVAGSPDTQYF. Written as DNA, the CDR3 is TGTGCCAGCAGCCTGCGGCAGGGGGTAGCGGGAAGCCCAGATACGCAGTATTTT.

The rearrangement joins TRBV28 to TRBJ1-1; 7 bases are a match to TRBD1. Germline-derived CDR1 and CDR2 are MDHEN and SYDVKM. V shed 6 bases, J shed 10 bases, and the junction held 11 bases outside the gene matches. The CDR3 extends over 13 amino acids. In DNA, the CDR3 is TGTGCCAGCAGGAACACTGGACAGGTCGGAGCTTTCTTT. Residues: CASRNTGQVGAFF.